This TCR beta chain was identified in a study of blood T cell repertoires in COVID-19. As for the study in general: Sites in the United States, Italy and Spain provided acute and convalescent COVID-19 samples. T cells, B-cell-depleted T cells, or PBMCs provided the cDNA or gDNA that served as material.

Study processing details: Amplification with reference gene primers provided the estimates of nucleated cell counts. The data were produced by immunoSEQ multiplex PCR, yet TCRdb's version contains in-frame clones alone and is incomplete. That table is the source of V, J and clone size, and D and trimming were worked out from the DNA. The sample includes about 250,000 clones, about 80% seen only once; the top ten take around 8.9%. Trimming removed 0 bases from V and 2 bases from J, with 8 bases in between. Germline CDR1 and CDR2: SGHKS and YYEKEE (reference sequence). The CDR3 is 15 amino acids. Sequenced: peripheral blood. The origin of this receptor is an elderly man with acute or convalescent COVID-19. This chain links TRBV5-5 with TRBJ1-4; TRBD1 might be the D (5 bases). CDR3 in DNA: TGTGCCAGCAGCTTGGCAGGGATGACTAATGAAAAACTGTTTTTT. Protein: CASSLAGMTNEKLFF.